This T cell receptor beta chain originates from a study of OX40 agonist ivuxolimab in advanced cancers. Study observations and caveats: Expanded clones belonging to CD8+ T cells outnumbered, on average, those of CD4+.

To note about this clone: No antigen is known for it.

Germline V lookup: CDR1 MDHEN, CDR2 SYDVKM. This CDR3 contains 14 residues. The germline V and J ends were trimmed by 3 bases and 1 base, with 9 bases remaining between them. The method was immunoSEQ multiplex PCR; TCRdb's version includes in-frame clones alone and lacks a portion of them. The table shows around 26,000 clones, with about 85% occurring only once. The TCR originated in an adult with an advanced solid tumor such as melanoma, head and neck, liver or kidney cancer. Specimen: CD4+ or CD8+ T cells sorted from blood, collected in a trial of the OX40 agonist ivuxolimab. The chain recombines TRBV28 with TRBJ1-1, with D uncertain. In nucleotides, the CDR3 is TGTGCCAGCAGTTTGGAGGGAGGGAACACTGAAGCTTTCTTT. Translating gives CASSLEGGNTEAFF. Drawing the rest from reference TRBV28 and TRBJ1-1, the complete variable domain is DVKVTQSSRYLVKRTGEKVFLECVQDMDHENMFWYRQDPGLGLRLIYFSYDVKMKEKGDIPEGYSVSREKKERFSLILESASTNQTSMYLCASSLEGGNTEAFFGQGTRLTVV.